This paragraph covers one T cell receptor beta chain sequence. Its antigen is unidentified. This specimen comes from a study of radiation and T cells in renal cell carcinoma. Notes on the study in general: Top 100 clonotypes averaged around 50% in irradiated versus around 45% in nephrectomy-only tumors.

Germline CDR1 is MNHNS and CDR2 is SASEGT. With 6 bases removed from V and 11 bases from J, the gap between germline ends came to 18 bases. This CDR3 is built from 13 residues. Some clones are missing from TCRdb's copy, which holds only in-frame ones; the method was immunoSEQ multiplex PCR. The sample lists about 22,000 clones, 47% seen once, with 15% to 20% in the top ten. The treatment is: 15 Gy SBRT to primary tumor, nephrectomy 4 weeks later. Nephrectomy followed 15 Gy stereotactic body radiation by 4 weeks. Sequencing used tumor tissue, obtained from a patient whose treatment included radiotherapy and nephrectomy. V and J are TRBV6-1 and TRBJ2-3; D is perhaps TRBD1 (6 bases). This TCR derives from a woman aged 50 to 65 with renal cell carcinoma. The CDR3 nucleotides read TGTGCCAGCAGAGCCCCAGGGGAATTTAAGCAGTATTTT. Translated: CASRAPGEFKQYF.